Sequencing of this TCR beta chain was carried out in a study of Ad26.COV2.S vaccination and SARS-CoV-2 variants. The treatment: about 20 received Ad26.COV2.S at low or high dose, single or two shots; several received placebo; per-sample allocation not given. Sampling took place 63 days after the first vaccine or placebo injection. V lost 4 bases to trimming and J lost 4 bases, with 13 bases between them. The CDR3 has 14 residues. Germline CDR1 SQVTM, CDR2 ANQGSEA. TCRdb's table, derived via immunoSEQ multiplex PCR, lists solely in-frame clones and lacks some. The top ten hold just over 2.5% of the sample, which has 430,000 or so clones, roughly 89% seen once.

The material sequenced was peripheral blood, taken in a trial of Ad26.COV2.S vaccine versus placebo. This chain joins TRBV29-1 and TRBJ2-2; D remains unclear. The clonotype comes from a person between 18 and 65 years old who received the Ad26.COV2.S COVID-19 vaccine or a placebo. CDR3 loop: CSVAVLRGTGELFF. The CDR3, as DNA: TGCAGCGTTGCTGTTCTGCGCGGCACCGGGGAGCTGTTTTTT.